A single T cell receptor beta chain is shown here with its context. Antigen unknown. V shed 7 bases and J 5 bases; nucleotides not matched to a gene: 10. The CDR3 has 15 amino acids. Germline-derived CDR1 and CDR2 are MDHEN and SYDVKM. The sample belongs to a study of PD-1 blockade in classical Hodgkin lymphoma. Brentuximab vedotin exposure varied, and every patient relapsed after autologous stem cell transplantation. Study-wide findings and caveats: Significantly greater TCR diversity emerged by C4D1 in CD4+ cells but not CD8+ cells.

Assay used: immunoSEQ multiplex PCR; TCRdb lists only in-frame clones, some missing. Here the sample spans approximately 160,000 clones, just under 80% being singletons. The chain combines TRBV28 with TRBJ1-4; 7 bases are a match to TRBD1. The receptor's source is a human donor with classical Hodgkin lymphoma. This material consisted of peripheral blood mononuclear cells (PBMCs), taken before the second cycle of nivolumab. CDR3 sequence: CASTLEGAVNEKLFF. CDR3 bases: TGTGCCAGCACCCTTGAGGGGGCGGTAAATGAAAAACTGTTTTTT.